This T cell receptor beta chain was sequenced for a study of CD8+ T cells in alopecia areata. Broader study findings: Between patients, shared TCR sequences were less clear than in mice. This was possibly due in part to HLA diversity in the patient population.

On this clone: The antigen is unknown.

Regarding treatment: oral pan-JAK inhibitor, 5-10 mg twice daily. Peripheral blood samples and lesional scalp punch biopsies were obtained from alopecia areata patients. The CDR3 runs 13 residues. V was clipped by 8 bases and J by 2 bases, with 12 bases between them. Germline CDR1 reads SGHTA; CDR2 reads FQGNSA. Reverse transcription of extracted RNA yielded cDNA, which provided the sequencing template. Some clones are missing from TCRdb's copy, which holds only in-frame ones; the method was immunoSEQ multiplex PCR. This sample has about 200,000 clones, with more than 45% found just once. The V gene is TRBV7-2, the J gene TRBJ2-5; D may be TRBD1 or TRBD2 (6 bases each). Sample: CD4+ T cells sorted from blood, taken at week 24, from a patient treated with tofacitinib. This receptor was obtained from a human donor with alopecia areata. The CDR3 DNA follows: TGTGCCAGCGAACGGGGGCGACAAGAGACCCAGTACTTC. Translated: CASERGRQETQYF.